This T cell receptor beta chain derives from a study of shared clonotypes between healthy human individuals. Broader study findings: An anticipated effect of sequencing depth on clonotype sharing among donors was recognized. Generation of non-shared clonotypes was less probable than generation of clonotypes shared by all four donors.

For this clone: What it recognizes is unknown.

It was CD45RO-negative cells, positively selected for CCR7, that made up naive CD8 cells, with terminally differentiated effector memory CD45RA+ cells excluded. V dropped 4 bases and J dropped 7 bases, with 20 bases sitting between them. The germline V gene encodes CDR1 MNHEY and CDR2 SMNVEV (reference sequence). The CDR3 covers 16 residues. TCRdb's copy holds only in-frame clones and misses some; the assay was immunoSEQ multiplex PCR. Of millions of clones listed, just under 95% were seen once; the top ten hold roughly 1%. The receptor comes from a man between 18 and 35 years old in good health. Sequencing input: naive CD8+ T cells sorted from blood. The chain recombines TRBV27 with TRBJ1-5, with a possible D match to TRBD1 (6 bases). The CDR3 protein is CASSWGVNRARQPQHF. Written as DNA, the CDR3 is TGTGCCAGCAGTTGGGGCGTCAACAGGGCGCGACAGCCCCAGCATTTT.